Listed below are T cell receptor beta chains from one sample, sequenced in a study of shared clonotypes between healthy human individuals. Clones were read by immunoSEQ multiplex PCR, and TCRdb kept only the in-frame ones, dropping some. The sample has over 2,000,000 clones; 80% to 95% are singletons. Sequencing input: naive CD8+ T cells from PBMCs. All receptors come from a man aged 18-30 years in good health. Some clones in this sample may be carry-over from other donors' samples. Both conserved end residues are part of each CDR3. The D gene is left open where the match is weak. Some rows mark clone size as missing; the rest say once, few, many or name a class of expanded clone.

j_call | clone_size | d_call | v_call | cdr3_nt | cdr3_aa
TRBJ2-5 | - | - | TRBV7-9 | TGTGCCAGCAGTTTCCTAAGGTCTAAGACAGGAATAATAGAGACCCAGTACTTC | CASSFLRSKTGIIETQYF
TRBJ1-1 | - | - | TRBV6-5 | TGTGCCAGCAGTCCCGGGGGGGAGAGCACTGAAGCTTTCTTT | CASSPGGESTEAFF
TRBJ2-1 | - | - | TRBV2 | TGTGCCAGCCAGCCGAGGATAGGTGGGCAGAATGAGCAGTTCTTC | CASQPRIGGQNEQFF
TRBJ1-1 | - | TRBD1 | TRBV6-5 | TGTGCCAGCAGTTCTTTGACAGGGATCAACACTGAAGCTTTCTTT | CASSSLTGINTEAFF
TRBJ1-1 | few | TRBD1 | TRBV19 | TGTGCCATCTCGGACAGGGAAGGGTTGGGGACTGAAGCTTTCTTT | CAISDREGLGTEAFF
TRBJ1-1 | once | - | TRBV14 | TGTGCCAGCAGCCAAGATGGGGGATACACTGAAGCTTTCTTT | CASSQDGGYTEAFF
TRBJ2-1 | - | - | TRBV6-5 | TGTGCCAGCAGTCCAGGGCCACCCTACAATGAGCAGTTCTTC | CASSPGPPYNEQFF
TRBJ2-1 | - | - | TRBV10-2 | TGCGCCAGCAGTGAGTCCGCTAGTCAATACTACAATGAGCAGTTCTTC | CASSESASQYYNEQFF
TRBJ1-5 | - | - | TRBV21-1 | TGTGCCAGCAGCAAAGGGAAATCCAGGGGTGGGAGCAATCAGCCCCAGCATTTT | CASSKGKSRGGSNQPQHF
TRBJ2-3 | - | - | TRBV9 | TGTGCCAGCAGCGCGGAGGGGGCTGGGGATACGCAGTATTTT | CASSAEGAGDTQYF
TRBJ2-1 | - | - | TRBV28 | TGTGCCAGCAGTTTGATGTCAAGGGCAGCGTCCTACAATGAGCAGTTCTTC | CASSLMSRAASYNEQFF
TRBJ2-3 | - | - | TRBV4-2 | TGTGCCAGCAGCCAAGATCGATCGAGGGGAGGAGACACAGATACGCAGTATTTT | CASSQDRSRGGDTDTQYF
TRBJ1-3 | - | - | TRBV20-1 | TGCAGTGGCTATCGTGGAAACACCATATATTTT | CSGYRGNTIYF
TRBJ1-1 | - | - | TRBV19 | TGTGCCAGTAGAGGCCGAATTACGAGGGGGAACATGAACACTGAAGCTTTCTTT | CASRGRITRGNMNTEAFF
TRBJ2-5 | - | - | TRBV7-9 | TGTGCCAGCAACCGGTCGCCTCTCCAAGAGACCCAGTACTTC | CASNRSPLQETQYF
TRBJ2-3 | once | - | TRBV29-1 | TGCAGCGTTGAAAGGGTTTTGCCCGCAGATACGCAGTATTTT | CSVERVLPADTQYF
TRBJ2-7 | - | - | TRBV5-4 | TGTGCCAGCAGCCTTGGAGGGGGCGGCTACGAGCAGTACTTC | CASSLGGGGYEQYF
TRBJ2-7 | - | - | TRBV11-1 | TGTGCCAGCGGGAGAGGCCCGGGCGGGGCCTCCTACGAGCAGTACTTC | CASGRGPGGASYEQYF
TRBJ1-4 | - | - | TRBV11-1 | TGTGCCAGCAGCCCCTCGTCGGGGGCGAATGAAAAACTGTTTTTT | CASSPSSGANEKLFF
TRBJ2-5 | once | TRBD1 | TRBV5-6 | TGTGCCAGCAGCTTGGGGGACAGCCAAGAGACCCAGTACTTC | CASSLGDSQETQYF
TRBJ1-1 | - | - | TRBV5-8 | TGTGCCAGCAGCTTGGGTTTTGGGGCCGAAGCTTTCTTT | CASSLGFGAEAFF
TRBJ2-7 | - | - | TRBV7-8 | TGTGCCAGCAGCCTCCGCCGGGATTTATACTACGAGCAGTACTTC | CASSLRRDLYYEQYF
TRBJ2-7 | once | TRBD2 | TRBV7-9 | TGTGCCAGCAGCTTGGGGACTAGCGCCGAGCAGTACTTC | CASSLGTSAEQYF
TRBJ1-1 | - | - | TRBV25-1 | TGTGCCAGCAGTGACTCCACTGAAGCTTTCTTT | CASSDSTEAFF
TRBJ2-5 | - | - | TRBV6-6 | TGTGCCAGCAGTTATTATCGCCCAGGGGGGGGAGAGACCCAGTACTTC | CASSYYRPGGGETQYF
TRBJ2-1 | - | TRBD2 | TRBV6-1 | TGTGCCAGCAGTGAACTGGTAGGGACTAGCGGTAACAATGAGCAGTTCTTC | CASSELVGTSGNNEQFF
TRBJ1-1 | - | - | TRBV19 | TGTGCCAGTAGTATAGGGCTTGGGAGGACTGAAGCTTTCTTT | CASSIGLGRTEAFF
TRBJ2-7 | - | - | TRBV10-3 | TGTGCCATCAGCCGCCGGCGGGAAGAAGGGGACTACGAGCAGTACTTC | CAISRRREEGDYEQYF